These T cell receptor beta chains were read from a single sample in a study of blood T cell repertoires in COVID-19. Clones were sequenced by immunoSEQ multiplex PCR, and TCRdb holds only the in-frame ones, with some missing. The table includes approximately 260,000 clones, roughly 84% detected once. The material sequenced was peripheral blood. The receptor source for this set is a woman aged 40 to 50 who had recovered from COVID-19. CDR3s leave out the opening cysteine and the closing phenylalanine or tryptophan. Each record gives: J gene, V gene, CDR3 protein.

j_call: TRBJ2-1
v_call: TRBV7-8
cdr3_aa: ASSLKGGLEYYNEQF

j_call: TRBJ1-2
v_call: TRBV3-1/TRBV3-2
cdr3_aa: ASSGDSPWGYGYT

j_call: TRBJ2-5
v_call: TRBV24-1
cdr3_aa: ATSVVQGRIETQY

j_call: TRBJ2-7
v_call: TRBV7-2
cdr3_aa: ASSARGEQY

j_call: TRBJ2-7
v_call: TRBV20-1
cdr3_aa: SASKRASASPEQY

j_call: TRBJ1-6
v_call: TRBV19
cdr3_aa: ASSIDGQGTSYNSPLH

j_call: TRBJ1-4
v_call: TRBV24-1
cdr3_aa: ATSDPVGGSLF

j_call: TRBJ1-4
v_call: TRBV24-1
cdr3_aa: ATSPRGGINEKLF

j_call: TRBJ2-7
v_call: TRBV7-2
cdr3_aa: ASSAPGQGTYEQY

j_call: TRBJ2-1
v_call: TRBV28
cdr3_aa: ASSIQLTGARAQF

j_call: TRBJ1-5
v_call: TRBV23-1
cdr3_aa: ASSRTGGTNQPQH

j_call: TRBJ2-7
v_call: TRBV5-6
cdr3_aa: ASRDQSRPLYEQY

j_call: TRBJ2-1
v_call: TRBV7-8
cdr3_aa: ASSLTGLFYNEQF

j_call: TRBJ2-7
v_call: TRBV5-6
cdr3_aa: ASSFQGYEQY

j_call: TRBJ2-5
v_call: TRBV4-2
cdr3_aa: ASSQRGGGGTEETQY

j_call: TRBJ1-2
v_call: TRBV5-6
cdr3_aa: ASSGQGLYGYT

j_call: TRBJ2-6
v_call: TRBV24-1
cdr3_aa: ATSERLNVLT

j_call: TRBJ2-3
v_call: TRBV3-1/TRBV3-2
cdr3_aa: ASSLSTGLAQY

j_call: TRBJ2-6
v_call: TRBV29-1
cdr3_aa: SVSAQGLIGANVLT

j_call: TRBJ2-1
v_call: TRBV7-2
cdr3_aa: ASSRDRAHEQF

j_call: TRBJ1-2
v_call: TRBV6-5
cdr3_aa: ASSRGFSDGYT

j_call: TRBJ2-1
v_call: TRBV9
cdr3_aa: ASSVSLEGKGDNEQF

j_call: TRBJ2-1
v_call: TRBV4-1
cdr3_aa: ASSQETSVDNEQF

j_call: TRBJ1-3
v_call: TRBV30
cdr3_aa: AWSLRLGNTIY

j_call: TRBJ1-2
v_call: TRBV7-3
cdr3_aa: ASSKRQGQGYT

j_call: TRBJ2-7
v_call: TRBV27
cdr3_aa: ASSSNPGVVYEQY

j_call: TRBJ2-7
v_call: TRBV11-3
cdr3_aa: ASSLRGGPSYEQY

j_call: TRBJ2-5
v_call: TRBV19
cdr3_aa: ASSIADPGTQY

j_call: TRBJ2-1
v_call: TRBV25-1
cdr3_aa: ASSELGAGGDEQF

j_call: TRBJ1-2
v_call: TRBV5-6
cdr3_aa: ASSLFDRGNYGYT

j_call: TRBJ2-7
v_call: TRBV2
cdr3_aa: ASRPGQGAILYEQY

j_call: TRBJ2-6
v_call: TRBV6-2/TRBV6-3
cdr3_aa: ASSGQGLQGANVLT

j_call: TRBJ1-5
v_call: TRBV6-2/TRBV6-3
cdr3_aa: ASSSGLGNNQPQH

j_call: TRBJ2-7
v_call: TRBV6-6
cdr3_aa: ASSAGTGGPYEQY

j_call: TRBJ2-7
v_call: TRBV6-6
cdr3_aa: ASRSAGFTYEQY

j_call: TRBJ2-3
v_call: TRBV29-1
cdr3_aa: SVVSLAGLADTQY

j_call: TRBJ1-2
v_call: TRBV4-2
cdr3_aa: ASSQAGQGGGYT

j_call: TRBJ2-7
v_call: TRBV5-4
cdr3_aa: ASSPSGTGRY

j_call: TRBJ1-5
v_call: TRBV19
cdr3_aa: ASSGRGNQPQH

j_call: TRBJ1-5
v_call: TRBV18
cdr3_aa: ASSPDRGEVQPQH